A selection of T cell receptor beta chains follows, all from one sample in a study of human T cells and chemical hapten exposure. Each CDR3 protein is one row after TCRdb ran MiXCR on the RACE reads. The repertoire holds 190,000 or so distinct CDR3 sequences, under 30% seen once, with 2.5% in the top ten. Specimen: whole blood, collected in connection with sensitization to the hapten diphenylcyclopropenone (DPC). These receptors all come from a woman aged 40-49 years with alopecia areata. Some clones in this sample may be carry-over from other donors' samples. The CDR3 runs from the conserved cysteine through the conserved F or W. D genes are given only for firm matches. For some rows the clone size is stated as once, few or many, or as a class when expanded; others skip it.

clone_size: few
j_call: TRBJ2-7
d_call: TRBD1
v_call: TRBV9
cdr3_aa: CASSARQGPTYEQYF
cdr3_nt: TGTGCCAGCAGCGCACGACAGGGGCCAACCTACGAGCAGTACTTC

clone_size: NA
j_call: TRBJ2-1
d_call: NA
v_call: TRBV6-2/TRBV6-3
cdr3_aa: CASSSPLTSRNEQFF
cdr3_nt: TGTGCCAGCAGTTCCCCCCTGACTAGTCGGAATGAGCAGTTCTTC

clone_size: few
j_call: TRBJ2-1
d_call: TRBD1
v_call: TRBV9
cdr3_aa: CASSVERGTGGNEQFF
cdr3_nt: TGTGCCAGCAGCGTAGAAAGGGGAACAGGGGGCAATGAGCAGTTCTTC

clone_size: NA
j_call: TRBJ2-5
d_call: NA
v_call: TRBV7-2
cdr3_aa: CASSKGSGRETQYF
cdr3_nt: TGTGCCAGCAGCAAGGGGTCGGGGCGGGAGACCCAGTACTTC

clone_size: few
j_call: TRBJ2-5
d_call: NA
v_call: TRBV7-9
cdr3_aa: CASSLDAGVQETQYF
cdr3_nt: TGTGCCAGCAGCTTAGACGCGGGTGTCCAGGAGACCCAGTACTTC

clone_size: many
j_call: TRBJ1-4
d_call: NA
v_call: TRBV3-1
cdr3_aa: CASSPFGPEKLFF
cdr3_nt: TGTGCCAGCAGCCCATTCGGGCCAGAAAAACTGTTTTTT

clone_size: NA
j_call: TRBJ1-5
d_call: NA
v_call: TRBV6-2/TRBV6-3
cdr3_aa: CASSYSGPRRNQPQHF
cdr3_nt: TGTGCCAGCAGTTACTCGGGCCCACGCAGGAATCAGCCCCAGCATTTT

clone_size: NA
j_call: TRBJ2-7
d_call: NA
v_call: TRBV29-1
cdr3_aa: CSVATTGNYEQYF
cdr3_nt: TGCAGCGTTGCTACCACAGGAAACTACGAGCAGTACTTC

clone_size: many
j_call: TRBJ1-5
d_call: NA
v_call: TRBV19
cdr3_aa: CARVMESGHQPQHF
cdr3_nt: TGTGCCAGAGTAATGGAATCAGGGCATCAGCCCCAGCATTTT

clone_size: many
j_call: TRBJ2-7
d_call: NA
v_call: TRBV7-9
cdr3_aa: CASSLPPGRPAGEQYF
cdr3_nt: TGTGCCAGCAGCTTACCCCCGGGACGCCCGGCGGGAGAGCAGTACTTC

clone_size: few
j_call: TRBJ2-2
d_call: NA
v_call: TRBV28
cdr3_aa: CASRLTNTGELFF
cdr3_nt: TGTGCCAGCAGACTAACGAACACCGGGGAGCTGTTTTTT

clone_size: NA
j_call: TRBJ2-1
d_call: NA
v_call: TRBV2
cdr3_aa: CASTRDGSYNEQFF
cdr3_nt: TGTGCCAGCACCCGGGACGGATCCTACAATGAGCAGTTCTTC

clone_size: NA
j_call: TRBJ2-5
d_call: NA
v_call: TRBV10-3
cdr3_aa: CAIRGSPGLEETQYF
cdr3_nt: TGTGCCATCAGAGGGTCACCAGGGCTTGAGGAGACCCAGTACTTC

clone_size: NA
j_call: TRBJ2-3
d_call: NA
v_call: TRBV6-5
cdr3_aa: CASSAGLGGDTQYF
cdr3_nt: TGTGCCAGCAGTGCGGGACTGGGGGGAGATACGCAGTATTTT

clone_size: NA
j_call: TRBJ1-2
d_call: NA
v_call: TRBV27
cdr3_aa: CASSMGRGGYTF
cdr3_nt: TGTGCCAGCAGTATGGGACGAGGTGGCTACACCTTC

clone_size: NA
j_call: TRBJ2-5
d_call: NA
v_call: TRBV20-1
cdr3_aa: CSARDSRQLETQYF
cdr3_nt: TGCAGTGCTAGAGATTCTAGACAGCTCGAAACCCAGTACTTC

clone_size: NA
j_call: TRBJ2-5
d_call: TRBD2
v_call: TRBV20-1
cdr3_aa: CSGGLAGSQTQYF
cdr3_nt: TGCAGTGGGGGACTAGCGGGAAGCCAGACCCAGTACTTC

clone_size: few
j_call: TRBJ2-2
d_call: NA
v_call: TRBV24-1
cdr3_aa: CATSDSRGGGELFF
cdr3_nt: TGTGCCACCAGTGATTCTAGGGGAGGCGGGGAGCTGTTTTTT

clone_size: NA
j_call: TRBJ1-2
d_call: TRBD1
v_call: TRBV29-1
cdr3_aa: CSVEGTGGSSYTF
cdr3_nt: TGCAGCGTTGAAGGGACAGGGGGGAGCAGCTACACCTTC

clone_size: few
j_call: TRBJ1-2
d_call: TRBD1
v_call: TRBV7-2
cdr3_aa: CASSLRQGADGYTF
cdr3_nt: TGTGCCAGCAGCCTACGACAGGGAGCAGACGGCTACACCTTC

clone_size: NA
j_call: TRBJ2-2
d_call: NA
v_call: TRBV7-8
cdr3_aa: CASRLQITGELFF
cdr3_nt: TGTGCCAGCAGGCTCCAAATCACCGGGGAGCTGTTTTTT

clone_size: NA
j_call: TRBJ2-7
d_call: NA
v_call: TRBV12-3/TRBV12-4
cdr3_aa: CASSPTGSIYEQYF
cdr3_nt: TGTGCCAGCAGCCCGACCGGGTCTATCTACGAGCAGTACTTC

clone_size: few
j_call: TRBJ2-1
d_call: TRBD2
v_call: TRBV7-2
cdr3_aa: CASSGGTSVMSSYNEQFF
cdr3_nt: TGTGCCAGCAGCGGAGGGACTAGCGTGATGAGCTCCTACAATGAGCAGTTCTTC

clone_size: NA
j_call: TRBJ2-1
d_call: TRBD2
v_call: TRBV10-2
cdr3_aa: CASSSSGIEFF
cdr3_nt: TGCGCCAGCAGTTCTAGCGGGATCGAATTCTTC

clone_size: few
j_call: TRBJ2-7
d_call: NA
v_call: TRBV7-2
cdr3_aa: CASSLDRDHEQYF
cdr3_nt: TGTGCCAGCAGCTTAGACAGGGATCACGAGCAGTACTTC

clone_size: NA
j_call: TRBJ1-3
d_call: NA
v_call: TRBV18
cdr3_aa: CASSPRERNTIYF
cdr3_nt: TGTGCCAGCTCACCGCGGGAGAGAAACACCATATATTTT

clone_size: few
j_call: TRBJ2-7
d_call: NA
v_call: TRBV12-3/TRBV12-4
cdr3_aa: CASSREGPSMDF
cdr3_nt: TGTGCCAGCAGTCGTGAGGGGCCGAGTATGGACTTC

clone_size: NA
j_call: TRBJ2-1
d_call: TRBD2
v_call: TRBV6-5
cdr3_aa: CASSYLAGAYNEQFF
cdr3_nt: TGTGCCAGCAGTTACCTTGCGGGAGCATACAATGAGCAGTTCTTC

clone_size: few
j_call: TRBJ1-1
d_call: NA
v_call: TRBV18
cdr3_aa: CASSPRGAGNTEAFF
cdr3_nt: TGTGCCAGCTCACCAAGAGGGGCGGGGAACACTGAAGCTTTCTTT

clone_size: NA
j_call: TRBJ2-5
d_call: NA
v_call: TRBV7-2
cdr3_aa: CASSLAGTRAETQYF
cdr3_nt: TGTGCCAGCAGCTTAGCCGGGACTCGGGCAGAGACCCAGTACTTC

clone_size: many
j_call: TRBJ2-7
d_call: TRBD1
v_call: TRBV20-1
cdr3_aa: CSASTGVGSYEQYF
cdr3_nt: TGCAGTGCTTCCACAGGGGTGGGCTCCTACGAGCAGTACTTC

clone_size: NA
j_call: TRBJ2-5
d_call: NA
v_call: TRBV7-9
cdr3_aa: CASSLSVYQETQYF
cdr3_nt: TGTGCCAGCAGCTTATCAGTGTACCAAGAGACCCAGTACTTC

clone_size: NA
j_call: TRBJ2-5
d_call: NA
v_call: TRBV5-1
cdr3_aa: CASSLESAAQETQYF
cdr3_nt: TGCGCCAGCAGCTTGGAATCCGCGGCCCAAGAGACCCAGTACTTC

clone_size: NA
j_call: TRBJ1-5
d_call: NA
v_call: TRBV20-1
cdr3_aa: CSVLREPGQPQHF
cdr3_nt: TGCAGTGTCCTCAGGGAGCCCGGGCAGCCCCAGCATTTT

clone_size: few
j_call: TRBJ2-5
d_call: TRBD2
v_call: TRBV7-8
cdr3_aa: CASSLAGSGSRETQYF
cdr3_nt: TGTGCCAGCAGCTTAGCCGGTAGCGGGAGTAGGGAGACCCAGTACTTC

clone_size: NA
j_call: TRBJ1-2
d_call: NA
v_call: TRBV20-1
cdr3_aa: CSARQRNYGYTF
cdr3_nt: TGCAGTGCTAGACAGAGGAACTATGGCTACACCTTC

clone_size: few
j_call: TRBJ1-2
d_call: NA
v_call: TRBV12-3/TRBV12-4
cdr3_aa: CASSLGQGYTF
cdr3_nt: TGTGCCAGCAGTTTAGGTCAGGGCTACACCTTC